The 13 T cell receptor beta chains presented below share a single source sample, sequenced in a study of T cell clonality in common variable immunodeficiency. The protocol was immunoSEQ multiplex PCR, while the TCRdb copy is restricted to in-frame clones and leaves out a portion. There are under 65,000 clones in the sample, none observed a single time. Sequencing was carried out using peripheral blood mononuclear cells. The receptors were sampled from a person between 18 and 70 years old in good health.

This clone has just a few counts. The CDR3 end lies 3 residues beyond the end of the read and is filled in from the germline J gene. The chain couples TRBV23-1 to TRBJ2-4, with D unclear. TRBV23-1 is recorded as an ORF, its role being uncertain. This CDR3 region has 16 residues. The CDR3 reads CASSQRPLRQNYGQYF. Partial CDR3 DNA: TGCGCCAGCAGTCAACGGCCCTTACGGCAGAACTATGGT.

This clone was detected only a few times. The read comes to an end 3 residues before the CDR3 does, leaving the germline J gene to fill in the end. The chain couples TRBV30 to TRBJ1-2, with D unclear. CDR1 and CDR2 from the germline V gene are GTSNPN and SVGIG (reference sequence). This CDR3 is built from 12 residues. CDR3 residues: CAWSVPGEDYTF. The sequenced CDR3 bases are TGTGCCTGGAGTGTACCCGGGGAAGAC. Full variable domain (outside the CDR3, taken from reference TRBV30 and TRBJ1-2): SQTIHQWPATLVQPVGSPLSLECTVEGTSNPNLYWYRQAAGRGLQLLFYSVGIGQISSEVPQNLSASRPQDRQFILSSKKLLLSDSGFYLCAWSVPGEDYTFGSGTRLTVV.

This clone was picked up many times. At one end, the junction sequence differs from germline, possibly due to a read error. CDR3: CASSQDWGGKGSPLHF. Partial CDR3 DNA: TGCGCCAGCAGCCAAGATTGGGGGGGTAAGGGATCACCC. The chain is built from TRBV4-2 and TRBJ1-6; maybe TRBD1 (5 bases). The CDR3 goes on 3 residues after the read ends, and that part is filled in from the germline J gene. Germline CDR1 reads LGHNA; CDR2 reads YNFKEQ. The CDR3 contains 16 residues.

This clone was found many times. The sequence runs out 3 residues before the end of the CDR3; the remainder is reconstructed from the germline J gene. The chain has TRBV7-3 and TRBJ2-2, with D uncertain. This CDR3 has 15 amino acids. V was trimmed by 5 bases and J by 5 bases, leaving 15 bases between them. CDR1 is SGHTA and CDR2 is FQGTGA in the germline V gene. CDR3 bases read: TGTGCCAGCAGCCCTCAACCCCACAAAACCGGGGAG. Protein product: CASSPQPHKTGE. The entire CDR3 protein reads CASSPQPHKTGELFF.

This clone was recorded many times. The read comes to an end 3 residues before the CDR3 does, leaving the germline J gene to fill in the end. The chain links TRBV19 to TRBJ2-5; D uncertain. The CDR3 runs 14 residues. Germline assignment: CDR1 LNHDA and CDR2 SQIVND (reference sequence). Trimming took off 1 base at V and 2 bases at J, with 8 bases between the two ends. The CDR3 bases that were read are TGTGCCAGTAGTATAGGGCCCCTGCAAGAGACC. Translated, it gives CASSIGPLQET. The full-length CDR3 reads as CASSIGPLQETQYF.

There are many counts of this clone. Coverage ceases 3 residues before the CDR3 finishes, and the germline J gene fills in the end. The V and J genes are TRBV7-6 and TRBJ2-3; a weak D match, TRBD1 (6 bases). The CDR3 has 14 residues. Germline V gene lookup returns CDR1 SGHVS and CDR2 FNYEAQ. Between the trimmed V and J ends, which lost 2 bases and 0 bases, there was a span of 6 bases. The sequenced CDR3 bases are TGTGCCAGCAGCTTAACAGGGAGCACAGATACG. This sequence encodes CASSLTGSTDT. The whole CDR3 reads CASSLTGSTDTQYF.

Many counts were recorded for this clone. The CDR3 region is CASRLQGYEKLFF. CDR3 bases read: TGTGCCAGCCGGCTACAGGGCTATGAAAAA. V gene TRBV28 combines with J gene TRBJ1-4; a weak D match, TRBD1 (6 bases). The CDR3 end lies 3 residues beyond the end of the read and is filled in from the germline J gene. CDR1 is MDHEN, CDR2 SYDVKM, per germline. CDR3 length equals 13 residues. Trimming left V 8 bases short and J 6 bases short, with 13 bases between.

This clone was picked up many times. The read is 3 residues too short to cover the CDR3 end, so that end is filled in from the germline J gene. The chain combines TRBV20-1 with TRBJ1-2; D perhaps matches TRBD1 (5 bases). The CDR3 has 13 amino acids. CDR1 is DFQATT and CDR2 is SNEGSKA in the germline V gene (reference sequence). Trimming shortened V by 2 bases and J by 3 bases, and 10 bases separated the two germline ends. The CDR3 bases that were read are TGCAGTGCTAGACAGGGCCGGGACTATGGC. It encodes CSARQGRDYG. The CDR3 in its entirety is CSARQGRDYGYTF.

This clone was counted ten times or more. The read ends 3 residues early relative to the CDR3; the germline J gene fills the gap. This sequence joins TRBV2 and TRBJ1-6; D remains ambiguous. The V end lost 7 bases, the J end lost 6 bases, and 13 bases lay between the germline ends. This CDR3 contains 14 residues. Looked up from germline, CDR1 is SNHLY and CDR2 is FYNNEI. The sequenced CDR3 bases are TGTGCCAGCAACGTCGCGGGCTCTAATTCACCC. Translation gives CASNVAGSNSP. The complete CDR3 protein is CASNVAGSNSPLHF. Based on the CDR3 plus reference TRBV2 and TRBJ1-6, the full variable domain is EPEVTQTPSHQVTQMGQEVILRCVPISNHLYFYWYRQILGQKVEFLVSFYNNEISEKSEIFDDQFSVERPDGSNFTLKIRSTKLEDSAMYFCASNVAGSNSPLHFGNGTRLTVT.

This clone was counted at least ten times. The junction and the germline gene differ at one end; a read error may be behind it. The CDR3 goes on 3 residues after the read ends, and that part is filled in from the germline J gene. The sample holds other DNA sequences that translate to the same CDR3. The chain has TRBV19 and TRBJ2-3; no definite D call. This CDR3 has 11 amino acids. Germline V gene lookup returns CDR1 LNHDA and CDR2 SQIVND (reference sequence). The CDR3 reads CASTSTDTQYF. The DNA read from the CDR3 is TGCGCCAGTACGAGCACAGATACG.

In this sample, this clone turned up a few times. A single base is all that separates this from a far larger clone, so a read error is likely. The CDR3 extends 3 residues past the end of the read, so its final part is completed from the germline J gene. Other DNA sequences in this sample translate to the same CDR3. The J gene is TRBJ2-7, the V gene TRBV19; 9 positions match TRBD2. Germline CDR1 and CDR2: LNHDA and SQIVND (reference sequence). This CDR3 is 17 amino acids long. CDR3 DNA, as far as it was read: TGTGCCAGTACTATAGGGGGCTTAGCGGGGGACTCCTACGAG. Its protein is CASTIGGLAGDSYE. The entire CDR3 protein reads CASTIGGLAGDSYEQYF.

This clone was observed many times. Coverage ceases 3 residues before the CDR3 finishes, and the germline J gene fills in the end. This chain joins TRBV20-1 and TRBJ2-3, with 8 nucleotides matching TRBD2. The junction had 0 bases not matched to a gene; V was cut back by 2 bases and J by 5 bases. The CDR3 is made up of 12 amino acids. CDR1 and CDR2 (germline): DFQATT, SNEGSKA (reference sequence). This CDR3 reads CSARLAGDTQYF. Incomplete CDR3 DNA: TGCAGTGCTAGACTAGCGGGAGATACG.

This clone was observed many times. The missing CDR3 end, 3 residues past where the read stops, is filled in from the germline J gene. The chain is built from TRBV19 and TRBJ1-1; no clear D gene. From germline, CDR1 is LNHDA and CDR2 SQIVND (reference sequence). V lost 3 bases, J lost 5 bases, and 10 bases lay in between. CDR3 size: 13 residues. The CDR3 reads CASSMSLTTEAFF. Partial CDR3 DNA: TGTGCCAGTAGTATGTCCCTCACAACTGAA. Variable domain in full (rest from reference TRBV19 and TRBJ1-1): DGGITQSPKYLFRKEGQNVTLSCEQNLNHDAMYWYRQDPGQGLRLIYYSQIVNDFQKGDIAEGYSVSREKKESFPLTVTSAQKNPTAFYLCASSMSLTTEAFFGQGTRLTVV.